This T cell receptor (beta chain) was observed in a study of regulatory T cells in long-lasting Graves disease (dated by TCRdb to the early 2020s). With respect to the entire study: Persistent Graves' disease was defined as antithyroid drug treatment for over 5 years with persistently positive TSH receptor autoantibodies. This study used TCR sequencing and RNA sequencing of peripheral blood to compare persistent Graves' disease patients against newly diagnosed Graves' disease patients. The study was registered as a clinical trial and conducted in China. A total of 33 samples were covered by TCR sequencing, comprising approximately 13 persistent and roughly 20 newly diagnosed Graves' disease patients. Antithyroid drugs had been taken for 10 to 13 years on average by persistent Graves' disease patients in the clinical cohort. General conclusions and limits of the study: Because the primary lesion, thyroid tissue, could not be accessed, the study looked at peripheral blood alone. Sequencing and analysis were restricted to the TCR beta chain. Persistent Graves' disease patients showed lower TCR Shannon entropy and fewer highly expanded clones than newly diagnosed patients, suggesting clonal expansion. Persistent patients shared more public clonotypes among themselves (around 2,800) than newly diagnosed patients did (nearly 1,000). Preferential use of TRBV28, TRBJ1-2 and TRBJ2-5 was observed in persistent disease, whereas TRBV20-1 and TRBJ2-1 were favored in newly diagnosed disease. As a limitation, the authors acknowledged that the small sample size may reduce accuracy.

The label giving this sample's time point can be read as: persistent/refractory GD, antithyroid drugs over 5 years with positive TRAb. RNA was extracted from PBMCs in TRIzol for both TCR sequencing and RNA sequencing. The diagnosis of Graves' disease followed American Thyroid Association guidelines. Patients for the study were recruited at an endocrinology department in Xi'an, China. Each patient gave roughly 10 milliliters of peripheral blood, collected in an EDTA anticoagulant tube. Ficoll Paque Plus density gradient separation was used to isolate PBMCs, and no further T cell sorting was performed. An Agilent 2100 Bioanalyzer and agarose gel were used to assess RNA quality, and a NanoDrop 2000 was used to measure RNA concentration. The germline V gene provides CDR1 MGHRA and CDR2 YSYEKL. V drops 2 bases and J drops 4 bases, leaving 17 bases in between. The CDR3 measures 16 amino acids from cysteine to phenylalanine. Just CDR3 DNA is preserved here, 48 bases in frame from base 1.

Preparation of the library involved multiplex PCR. These reads were obtained on an Illumina HiSeq 4000. To build TCR beta libraries, CDR3 regions were amplified by Arm-PCR using iRepertoire HTBI primers. Before sequencing, the PCR products went through gel purification. The authors' pipeline ran thus. Gene usage analysis of CDR3 amino acid clonotypes used the roughly 60 TRBV and 12 to 15 TRBJ segments found across samples. COPE and FqMerger were used to merge filtered high-quality paired reads into contigs. BLAST was used to align contigs to IMGT TRBV, TRBD and TRBJ reference genes, and CDR3 was defined according to IMGT. Any clonotype with a frequency above 0.1% was classified as a highly expanded clone. Repertoire diversity was measured by Shannon entropy, and V-J evenness by the Gini coefficient. A clonotype found in more than one individual was treated as public. Using fastp at Q25 and MiXCR, TCRdb reprocessed the public reads and kept productive beta chains. Entries are consolidated by CDR3 protein sequence, retaining the most common genes and DNA. TCRdb's processing, not the authors' own work, is the source of the V and J calls. Recorded for this sample are hundreds of thousands of distinct CDR3 sequences; more than 20% of them occurred a single time. The ten largest account for more than 20% of the sample.

A few counts support this clonotype. This receptor's antigen is unknown. No quality values exist for individual bases; no much larger clone is one base distant. The clonotype was recovered from a female donor with Graves disease. The receptor chain draws on TRBV4-1 and TRBJ2-5; 5 matching bases give a weak D call of TRBD2. The material sequenced was peripheral blood mononuclear cells (PBMCs), taken when the disease was refractory, from a patient treated with antithyroid drugs. The CDR3 here reads CASSQSTGLRGETQYF. The sequenced DNA: TGCGCCAGCAGCCAATCTACTGGCCTTCGGGGAGAGACCCAGTACTTC.